Described below is a single T cell receptor (beta chain) sequence and its context. Antigen specificity is unknown. The data stem from a study of cytomegalovirus exposure and HLA in healthy donors. Points from the study as a whole: Despite most TCR sequences being rare, some public TCRs occurred in many donors. Per a prior analysis, the majority of TCR beta V segments were productive roughly 87% or roughly 30% of the time. There were 150 to 200 TCR beta chains listed as cytomegalovirus-associated.

PCR amplification relied on 60 Vbeta primers (plus 13 Jbeta primers). Here immunoSEQ multiplex PCR was the method, and the copy in TCRdb shows in-frame clones only, minus some. Of under 250,000 clones listed, roughly 80% were seen once; the top ten hold 4.5% to 7%. The V segment lost 5 bases and the J segment 2 bases; nucleotides outside the gene matches: 12. The CDR3 is 17 amino acids. Germline assignment: CDR1 MNHEY and CDR2 SMNVEV (reference sequence). The sequence was collected from a man aged 40-50 years in good health and CMV-seropositive. Sequences were obtained from PBMCs. The chain has TRBV27 and TRBJ2-4, with TRBD2 matching over 7 bases. In DNA, the CDR3 is TGTGCCAGCAGTCCAGGGTGGGGGGAGGGTACCAAAAACATTCAGTACTTC. Amino acids: CASSPGWGEGTKNIQYF.